This T cell receptor beta chain derives from a study of T cell changes during pregnancy in multiple sclerosis. Assay used: immunoSEQ multiplex PCR; TCRdb lists only in-frame clones, some missing. The table records roughly 60,000 clones, roughly 92% of them present only once. V gave up 4 bases and J gave up 10 bases, with 14 bases separating them. The CDR3 extends over 14 amino acids. CDR1 is SNHLY, CDR2 FYNNEI, per germline. The sequence derives from a female donor with multiple sclerosis, enrolled in a pregnancy study. The rearrangement links TRBV2 to TRBJ1-6, with D possibly matching TRBD1 (5 bases). Specimen: peripheral blood, collected in the second trimester of pregnancy. The CDR3 DNA reads TGTGCCAGCAGTGGGGGGAGGGAGACCTCACCCCTCCACTTT. Its protein is CASSGGRETSPLHF.